This TCR beta chain was profiled in a study of cytomegalovirus exposure and HLA in healthy donors. Germline CDR1 SGHDN, CDR2 FVKESK. V lost 9 bases to trimming and J lost 7 bases, with 16 bases between them. There are 14 residues in the CDR3. The PCR used 60 Vbeta and 13 Jbeta primers. TCRdb keeps only in-frame clones here, not all; method: immunoSEQ multiplex PCR. The table has about 130,000 clones, 80% to 90% seen once. The sequenced sample consisted of PBMCs. This receptor was identified in a man aged 50 to 59 in good health and CMV-seronegative. The rearrangement links TRBV14 to TRBJ1-6; TRBD1 is a possible D gene (5 bases). The CDR3 loop reads CASSQGIRNSPLHF. The CDR3 DNA reads as TGTGCCAGTTCTCAGGGAATAAGGAATTCACCCCTCCACTTT.